The clone carrying this T cell receptor beta chain was recorded once. Its antigen is currently unknown. Division of CD4+ cells produced a CD45RA+ naive subset and a CD45RA-negative memory subset. Profiling relied on immunoSEQ multiplex PCR, and the TCRdb table lists in-frame clones only, not all of them. The table records roughly 500,000 clones, about 96% of them present only once. Unmatched junction bases numbered 9, after V lost 4 bases and J lost 3 bases. This CDR3 comprises 16 residues. Per the germline V gene, CDR1 is MDHEN and CDR2 is SYDVKM. The data were taken from a study of shared clonotypes between healthy human individuals. Study overall: Each donor's CD8 memory used one plate, CD8 naive two, each CD4 subset three. Notes on the study in general: Clonotypes shared by all four sorted-subset donors had higher generation probabilities than non-shared clonotypes. Inspection by rarefaction showed sorted-subset sequencing to be incomplete despite large depth.

This chain links TRBV28 with TRBJ1-1; TRBD1 matches at 9 bases. The receptor comes from a woman aged 25 to 39 in good health. The source material was naive CD4+ T cells sorted from blood. The subset denotes: CD45RA+ positively selected. CDR3: CASSSGQGWEYTEAFF. The CDR3 bases are TGTGCCAGCAGTTCGGGACAGGGTTGGGAGTACACTGAAGCTTTCTTT. The variable domain in full, with the rest retrieved from reference TRBV28 and TRBJ1-1, is DVKVTQSSRYLVKRTGEKVFLECVQDMDHENMFWYRQDPGLGLRLIYFSYDVKMKEKGDIPEGYSVSREKKERFSLILESASTNQTSMYLCASSSGQGWEYTEAFFGQGTRLTVV.